One and the same sample provided the 21 T cell receptor beta chains below, sequenced in a study of Graves' ophthalmopathy and Graves' hyperthyroidism (dated by TCRdb to 2016 to 2019). TCRdb shows the sequencer as Illumina HiSeq 2000. For repertoire sequencing, the TCR beta CDR3 regions were amplified from RNA transcripts. HTBI primers and the Qiagen OneStep RT-PCR kit were used in a first-round RT-PCR, which was followed by a second-round multiplex PCR, size selection and purification. TCRdb reprocessing: public reads trimmed at Q25 with fastp, clones called with MiXCR, in-frame beta chains kept. Identical CDR3 protein sequences are pooled into one entry, listed with their most common genes and DNA. The sample table records hundreds of thousands of distinct CDR3 sequences; roughly 20% of these occur just once. 2.5% to 3% of the sample lies in the top ten. The sequenced sample was peripheral blood. The receptors come from a woman under 30 with stable Graves' hyperthyroidism. Donor details come from another sample of the same person, matched by shared clones.

This clonotype was observed a few times. J is TRBJ2-5 and V is TRBV7-2, with D maybe TRBD1 (6 bases). The germline V gene encodes CDR1 SGHTA and CDR2 FQGNSA. Trimming removed 0 bases from V and 2 bases from J, with 16 bases in between. This CDR3 spans 17 amino acids. The DNA of the CDR3 is TGTGCCAGCAGCTTAGCCGTGCCGGGACACCCTCAAGAGACCCAGTACTTC. It is translated as CASSLAVPGHPQETQYF. Combining the CDR3 with reference TRBV7-2 and TRBJ2-5 gives the whole variable domain GAGVSQSPSNKVTEKGKDVELRCDPISGHTALYWYRQSLGQGLEFLIYFQGNSAPDKSGLPSDRFSAERTGGSVSTLTIQRTQQEDSAVYLCASSLAVPGHPQETQYFGPGTRLLVL.

This clonotype has ten or more counts. The genes are TRBV10-3 and TRBJ1-2, with D maybe TRBD1 (6 bases). The CDR3 covers 12 residues. The V gene lost 8 bases and the J gene lost 2 bases, with 9 bases spanning the gap. The germline V gene encodes CDR1 ENHRY and CDR2 SYGVKD. The DNA of the CDR3 is TGTGCCATCTGGGACACGAACTATGGCTACACCTTC. Its protein is CAIWDTNYGYTF.

The V gene is TRBV2, the J gene TRBJ1-1, with D tentatively TRBD1 (5 bases). The CDR3 runs 12 residues. Germline loops: CDR1 SNHLY, CDR2 FYNNEI. The V and J ends lost 6 bases and 7 bases respectively, with 12 bases between them. The CDR3 DNA is TGTGCCAGCAGAGTGGGGGAAGGTGAAGCTTTCTTT. Translation: CASRVGEGEAFF.

In regard to this clonotype: Just one base apart from a much larger clone, this may be a read error. In DNA, the CDR3 is TGTGCCAGCAGGTCGGACGCCGATAATTCACCCCTCCACTTT. This gives the protein CASRSDADNSPLHF. The chain links TRBV12-3 or TRBV12-4 to TRBJ1-6; no definite D call. Between the trimmed V and J ends, which lost 6 bases and 5 bases, there was a span of 11 bases. This CDR3 is built from 14 residues.

This clonotype was seen only a few times. The rearrangement joins TRBV7-8 to TRBJ2-7; D gene unclear. V lost 3 bases and J 2 bases, leaving 17 bases between the germline ends. CDR3 size: 16 residues. Germline V CDR1 and CDR2: SGHVS, FQNEAQ. The CDR3 nucleotides are TGTGCCAGCAGCTTTCCGGGCCCAACCACCCCCTACGAGCAGTACTTC. Translation gives CASSFPGPTTPYEQYF.

This clonotype was counted only a few times. With a much larger clone just one base away, this may be a read error. Because the CDR3 is missing its conserved closing phenylalanine or tryptophan, this is likely a read error. The J gene is TRBJ1-2, the V gene TRBV20-1; possibly TRBD1 for D (5 bases). Trimming left V 3 bases short and J 2 bases short, with 16 bases between. CDR1 is DFQATT, CDR2 SNEGSKA, per germline (reference sequence). CDR3 length: 15 amino acids. The chain's CDR3 is CSARALGGLNYGYTY. The CDR3 DNA follows: TGCAGTGCTAGGGCCTTGGGGGGATTAAACTATGGCTACACCTAC.

This sequence joins TRBV28 and TRBJ1-1, with TRBD1 matching 12 bases. The germline CDR1 and CDR2 sequences are MDHEN and SYDVKM. Germline trimming cut 0 bases from V and 4 bases from J; bases unmatched to any gene: 6. The CDR3 sequence is 17 residues long. The DNA of the CDR3 is TGTGCCAGCAGTTTATGGGTGAGGGACAGGGGGCTCACTGAAGCTTTCTTT. Protein product: CASSLWVRDRGLTEAFF.

A note on this clonotype: The junction departs from germline at one end; a sequencing error may be responsible. The chain employs TRBV7-7 and TRBJ2-7; 11 bases fit TRBD2. CDR1 and CDR2 (germline): SSHAT, FNYEAQ (reference sequence). The CDR3 extends over 15 amino acids. The CDR3 nucleotides are TGTGCTAGCAGCCCACGACTAGCGGGAATCTACGAGCAGTACTTC. As protein: CASSPRLAGIYEQYF.

At least ten counts were recorded for this clonotype. V and J are TRBV20-1 and TRBJ2-7, with 7 bases identical to TRBD1. This CDR3 has 12 amino acids. The germline gives CDR1 DFQATT, CDR2 SNEGSKA (reference sequence). The trim removed 7 bases at V and 4 bases at J, leaving 7 bases unmatched. The CDR3 DNA follows: TGCAGTGTTTCTTACAGGGGTTACGAGCAGTACTTC. Translating gives CSVSYRGYEQYF.

This clonotype has a count of ten or more. The chain combines TRBV28 with TRBJ1-1; D not resolved. The germline V gene encodes CDR1 MDHEN and CDR2 SYDVKM. V was clipped by 7 bases and J by 5 bases, with 14 bases between them. The CDR3 length is 13 residues. This CDR3 reads CASIGFLDTEAFF. The CDR3 DNA sequence: TGTGCCAGCATAGGGTTTCTAGATACTGAAGCTTTCTTT.

At least ten counts were recorded for this clonotype. The chain uses TRBV2 and TRBJ1-1, with D perhaps TRBD1 (6 bases). The CDR3 contains 14 residues. Germline V gene sequence: CDR1 SNHLY, CDR2 FYNNEI. V lost 5 bases to trimming and J lost 1 base, with 11 bases between them. CDR3 DNA sequence: TGTGCCAGCAGTTACACGGGGGCGAACACTGAAGCTTTCTTT. Its translation is CASSYTGANTEAFF.

V is TRBV6-1 and J is TRBJ1-1, with D hard to call. Trimming pared 7 bases from V and 1 base from J, leaving 16 bases between. This CDR3 has 15 residues. Per germline, CDR1 MNHNS and CDR2 SASEGT. In nucleotides, the CDR3 is TGTGCCAGCATCGACTCCCAGCGATCGAACACTGAAGCTTTCTTT. It encodes CASIDSQRSNTEAFF.

This clonotype was seen a few times. A far bigger clonotype differs at one base, so this is likely a read error. This chain links TRBV7-2 with TRBJ1-1; tentatively, D is TRBD1 (6 bases). The CDR3 contains 14 residues. Germline assignment: CDR1 SGHTA and CDR2 FQGNSA. The CDR3, as DNA: TGTGCCAGCAGCTTAGGGACAGTGAACACTGAAGCTTGCTTT. It is translated as CASSLGTVNTEACF.

This rearrangement joins TRBV5-1 to TRBJ1-1; a weak D match, TRBD1 (5 bases). V lost 0 bases to trimming and J lost 0 bases, with 21 bases between them. The CDR3 is 19 amino acids. Looked up from germline, CDR1 is SGHRS and CDR2 is YFSETQ. The CDR3 is CASSLASGWGSGMNTEAFF. The DNA of the CDR3 is TGCGCCAGCAGCTTGGCCTCGGGGTGGGGCTCCGGGATGAACACTGAAGCTTTCTTT.

This clonotype showed up many times. Here the CDR3 reads CASSSWTAGADEQYF. The CDR3 region has the DNA TGTGCCAGCAGTTCCTGGACAGCTGGGGCCGACGAGCAGTACTTC. The chain links TRBV27 to TRBJ2-7, with a tentative D call TRBD1 (6 bases). Germline CDR1 MNHEY, CDR2 SMNVEV (reference sequence). The CDR3 spans 15 residues. The V end was cut by 4 bases, the J end by 5 bases, with 18 bases between.

This clonotype was seen once. The V and J genes are TRBV5-1 and TRBJ1-1; D unclear. CDR3 length equals 15 residues. Germline CDR1 SGHRS, CDR2 YFSETQ. V lost 0 bases and J 2 bases, leaving 11 bases between the germline ends. Written as DNA, the CDR3 is TGCGCCAGCAGCTTGGACAGACAAGACAACACTGAAGCTTTCTTT. Amino acid sequence: CASSLDRQDNTEAFF.

This clonotype was found many times. This rearrangement joins TRBV11-1 to TRBJ2-5; 11 positions agree with TRBD1. Germline V CDR1 and CDR2: SGHAT, FQDESV (reference sequence). The length of the CDR3 is 17 residues. With 5 bases clipped from V and 2 bases from J, the junction kept 10 bases outside the gene matches. The CDR3 reads CASSIRDRGITQETQYF. CDR3 nucleotides: TGTGCCAGCAGCATCCGGGACAGGGGGATTACGCAAGAGACCCAGTACTTC.

This clonotype has at least ten counts. The J gene is TRBJ2-7, the V gene TRBV6-2 or TRBV6-3; D gene unclear. Germline V gives CDR1 MNHEY, CDR2 SVGEGT. This CDR3 is built from 13 residues. Trimming cost V 3 bases and J 3 bases, with 9 bases left between them. CDR3 DNA: TGTGCCAGCAGTTATTTGCAGCGCTACGAGCAGTACTTC. Translation gives CASSYLQRYEQYF.

This clonotype was found many times. The rearrangement joins TRBV12-3 or TRBV12-4 to TRBJ2-7; unclear D gene. V was pared by 5 bases and J by 3 bases, with 14 bases between. The CDR3 has 14 residues. CDR3 sequence (DNA): TGTGCCAGCAGTATCACAGAATCCCTCTACGAGCAGTACTTC. Protein product: CASSITESLYEQYF.

This clonotype was picked up many times. This chain links TRBV10-3 with TRBJ1-1, with D unresolved. Deletions cut 7 bases from V and 0 bases from J, with 9 bases between. The CDR3 contains 13 residues. Per the germline V gene, CDR1 is ENHRY and CDR2 is SYGVKD. The CDR3 is CAITGTVNTEAFF. DNA of the CDR3: TGTGCCATCACGGGCACCGTGAACACTGAAGCTTTCTTT.

This clonotype showed up just once. CDR3 protein: CASSLRPSGTYEQYF. The CDR3 DNA reads TGTGCCAGCAGTTTACGTCCTAGCGGGACTTACGAGCAGTACTTC. The chain carries TRBV27 and TRBJ2-7, with TRBD2 identical over 9 bases. The CDR3 totals 15 residues. Germline V gene sequence: CDR1 MNHEY, CDR2 SMNVEV (reference sequence). V lost 2 bases, J lost 4 bases, and 6 bases stayed unmatched.